The clone carrying this T cell receptor beta chain has a handful of counts. The data were taken from a study of control samples from healthy donors and cancer patients. Germline V gene data show CDR1 as KGHSH and CDR2 as LQKENI. The CDR3 is 13 residues long. Trimming shortened V by 3 bases and J by 0 bases, and 4 bases separated the two germline ends. Assay used: immunoSEQ multiplex PCR; TCRdb lists only in-frame clones, some missing. The repertoire holds tens of thousands of clones, just over 70% seen once, with roughly 15% in the top ten. The origin of this receptor is a male donor with melanoma. The chain is built from TRBV18 and TRBJ2-3; D is unresolved. The specimen was formalin-fixed, paraffin-embedded tissue. The CDR3 DNA reads TGTGCCAGCTCACCGATCAGCACAGATACGCAGTATTTT. It translates to CASSPISTDTQYF.